A single sample is the source of the 11 T cell receptor beta chains below, sequenced in a study of blood T cell repertoires in COVID-19. Profiling relied on immunoSEQ multiplex PCR, and the TCRdb table lists in-frame clones only, not all of them. The profile shows about 370,000 clones, 80% to 90% of them singletons. Sequenced input: PBMCs or T cells enriched from blood (not recorded which). These receptors all come from a man between 18 and 29 years old who had recovered from COVID-19.

The gene calls are TRBV5-4 and TRBJ1-1, with 8 nucleotides matching TRBD1. Unmatched junction bases numbered 8, after V lost 3 bases and J lost 1 base. CDR1 SGHNT and CDR2 YYREEE come from the germline V gene (reference sequence). The CDR3 consists of 16 residues. The DNA of the CDR3 is TGTGCCAGCAGCTGGTACACCGGACAGGGGAACACTGAAGCTTTCTTT. Translated: CASSWYTGQGNTEAFF.

This clone was seen a handful of times. This chain uses TRBV25-1 with TRBJ2-2; D may be TRBD2 (6 bases). Germline V gene sequence: CDR1 MGHDK, CDR2 SYGVNS. The CDR3 contains 14 residues. Trimming cost V 5 bases and J 7 bases, with 14 bases left between them. The CDR3 loop is CASSPPPAGGELFF. As DNA, the CDR3 is TGTGCCAGCAGTCCGCCCCCAGCGGGCGGGGAGCTGTTTTTT.

The V and J genes are TRBV20-1 and TRBJ1-2; D unclear. Germline-derived CDR1 and CDR2 are DFQATT and SNEGSKA (reference sequence). The V and J ends lost 3 bases and 14 bases respectively, with 10 bases between them. This CDR3 has 9 amino acids. The DNA for the CDR3 is TGCAGTGCTAGGAGGATCTGGACCTTC. It codes for CSARRIWTF.

V is TRBV7-8 and J is TRBJ2-1, with D maybe TRBD2 (7 bases). Germline CDR1 reads SGHVS; CDR2 reads FQNEAQ. This CDR3 is 15 amino acids long. Trimming stripped 1 base from V and 2 bases from J, with 9 bases between. The DNA of the CDR3 is TGTGCCAGCAGCTTAGACGGGGGGCCCTACAATGAGCAGTTCTTC. Translation gives CASSLDGGPYNEQFF.

This sequence joins TRBV28 and TRBJ2-7; D call uncertain. The germline V and J ends were trimmed by 10 bases and 4 bases, with 8 bases remaining between them. Germline lookup yields CDR1 MDHEN and CDR2 SYDVKM. The length of the CDR3 is 10 residues. CDR3 protein: CATKAYEQYF. The CDR3 region has the DNA TGTGCCACCAAAGCGTACGAGCAGTACTTC.

In this sample, this clone turned up once. The V gene is TRBV18, the J gene TRBJ2-3; D uncertain. The CDR3 spans 14 residues. V shed 3 bases and J shed 2 bases, with 9 bases lying between them. The germline gives CDR1 KGHSH, CDR2 LQKENI. The CDR3 region has the DNA TGTGCCAGCTCACCGACTCATTCCACAGATACGCAGTATTTT. Translation: CASSPTHSTDTQYF.

The J gene is TRBJ2-2, the V gene TRBV7-2; weak D call: TRBD2 (5 bases). Trimming left V 5 bases short and J 4 bases short, with 17 bases between. Germline V lookup: CDR1 SGHTA, CDR2 FQGNSA. The CDR3 totals 16 residues. The CDR3 is CASSPVASRSTGELFF. The DNA of the CDR3 is TGTGCCAGCAGCCCTGTGGCTAGCAGATCCACCGGGGAGCTGTTTTTT. The whole variable domain, filled in from reference TRBV7-2 and TRBJ2-2, reads GAGVSQSPSNKVTEKGKDVELRCDPISGHTALYWYRQSLGQGLEFLIYFQGNSAPDKSGLPSDRFSAERTGGSVSTLTIQRTQQEDSAVYLCASSPVASRSTGELFFGEGSRLTVL.

V usage is TRBV4-2 and J usage is TRBJ1-1; D remains ambiguous. Between the trimmed V and J ends, which lost 1 base and 1 base, there was a span of 7 bases. Germline values: CDR1 LGHNA, CDR2 YNFKEQ. The CDR3 length is 14 residues. In DNA, the CDR3 is TGTGCCAGCAGCCAAGGACTGGCGAACACTGAAGCTTTCTTT. It yields the protein CASSQGLANTEAFF.

This clone appeared a single time. CDR3 nucleotides: TGTGCCAGTAGTATAGCAGGACTAGCGGGCTTTCTGTCGAACACCGGGGAGCTGTTTTTT. Translation: CASSIAGLAGFLSNTGELFF. J is TRBJ2-2 and V is TRBV19; 11 nucleotides line up with TRBD2. The germline V gene encodes CDR1 LNHDA and CDR2 SQIVND (reference sequence). Losses at the gene ends were 1 base for V and 0 bases for J; bases not matched to a gene: 10. The CDR3 consists of 20 residues.

CDR3 in DNA: TGTGCCAGCAGCTTATTCTCGGGAGGGTTCTCTGAAAAACTGTTTTTT. Translation: CASSLFSGGFSEKLFF. The chain employs TRBV11-2 and TRBJ1-4; D remains unclear. V was clipped by 2 bases and J by 7 bases, with 17 bases between them. This CDR3 region has 16 residues. CDR1 is SGHAT and CDR2 is FQNNGV in the germline V gene.

Only one count was recorded for this clone. The chain combines TRBV10-1 with TRBJ1-1, with D hard to call. This CDR3 has 12 amino acids. Germline lookup yields CDR1 WNHNN and CDR2 SYGVQD (reference sequence). The V and J ends lost 4 bases and 1 base respectively, with 4 bases between them. Here the CDR3 reads CASSGGNTEAFF. CDR3 nucleotides: TGCGCCAGCAGTGGCGGGAACACTGAAGCTTTCTTT.